What follows describes a single TCR beta chain. The record originates from a study of early T cells in non-severe SARS-CoV-2 infection. Whole-study context: Sequencing input comprised bulk RNA from unsorted whole blood; chain pairing was not available.

TCRdb recomputed calls from the 5' RACE reads with MiXCR, one row per CDR3 protein. The data contain 68,000 or so distinct CDR3 sequences, 12% of them singletons. The CDR3 consists of 19 residues. With 5 bases clipped from V and 0 bases from J, the junction kept 11 bases outside the gene matches. Germline V gives CDR1 SGHTA, CDR2 FQGNSA. The sample was whole blood. The rearrangement links TRBV7-2 to TRBJ2-3; 13 nucleotides line up with TRBD2. This receptor was taken from an adult who was a healthcare worker with PCR-confirmed SARS-CoV-2 infection or an uninfected control (not recorded which). CDR3 loop: CASSPSRTSGGISTDTQYF. The CDR3 DNA is TGTGCCAGCAGCCCCTCCCGGACTAGCGGGGGTATTAGCACAGATACGCAGTATTTT.